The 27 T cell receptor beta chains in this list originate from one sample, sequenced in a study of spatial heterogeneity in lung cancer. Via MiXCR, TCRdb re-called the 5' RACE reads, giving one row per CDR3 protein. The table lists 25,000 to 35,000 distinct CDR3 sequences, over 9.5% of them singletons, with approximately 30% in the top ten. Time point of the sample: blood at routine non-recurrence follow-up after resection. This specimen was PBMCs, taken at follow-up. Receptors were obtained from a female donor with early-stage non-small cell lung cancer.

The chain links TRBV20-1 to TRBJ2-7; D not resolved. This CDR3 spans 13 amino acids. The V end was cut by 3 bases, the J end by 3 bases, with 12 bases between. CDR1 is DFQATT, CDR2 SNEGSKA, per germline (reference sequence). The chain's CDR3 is CSARALVDYEQYF. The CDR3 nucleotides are TGCAGTGCTAGGGCTCTAGTCGACTACGAGCAGTACTTC.

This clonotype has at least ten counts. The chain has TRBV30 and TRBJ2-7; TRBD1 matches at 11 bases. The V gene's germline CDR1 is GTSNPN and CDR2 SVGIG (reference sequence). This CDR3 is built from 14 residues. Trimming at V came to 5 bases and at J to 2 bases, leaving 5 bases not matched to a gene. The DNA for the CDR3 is TGTGCCTGGGGTGGGACAGGGGGAACCTACGAGCAGTACTTC. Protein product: CAWGGTGGTYEQYF.

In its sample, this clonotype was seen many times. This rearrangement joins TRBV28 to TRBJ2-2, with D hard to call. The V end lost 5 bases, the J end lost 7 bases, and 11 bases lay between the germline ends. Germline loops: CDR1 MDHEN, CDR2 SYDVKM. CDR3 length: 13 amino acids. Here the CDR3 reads CASSPSLSGELFF. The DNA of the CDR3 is TGTGCCAGCAGTCCGAGCCTGAGCGGGGAGCTGTTTTTT.

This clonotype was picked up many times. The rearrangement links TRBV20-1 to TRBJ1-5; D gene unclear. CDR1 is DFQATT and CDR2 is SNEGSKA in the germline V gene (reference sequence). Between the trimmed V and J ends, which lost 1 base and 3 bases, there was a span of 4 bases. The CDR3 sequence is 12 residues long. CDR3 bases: TGCAGTGCTAGAGGCCCCAATCAGCCCCAGCATTTT. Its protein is CSARGPNQPQHF.

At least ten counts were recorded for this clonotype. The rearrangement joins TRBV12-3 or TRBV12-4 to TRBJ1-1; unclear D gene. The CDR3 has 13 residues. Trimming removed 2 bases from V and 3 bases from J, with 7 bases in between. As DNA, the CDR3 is TGTGCCAGCAGTTTAAACGGGGACACTGAAGCTTTCTTT. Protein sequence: CASSLNGDTEAFF.

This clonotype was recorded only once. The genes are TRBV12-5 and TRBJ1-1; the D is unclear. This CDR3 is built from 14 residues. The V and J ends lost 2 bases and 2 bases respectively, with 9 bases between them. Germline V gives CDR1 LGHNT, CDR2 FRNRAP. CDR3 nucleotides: TGTGCTAGTGGTTTGTATACCCTTAACACTGAAGCTTTCTTT. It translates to CASGLYTLNTEAFF.

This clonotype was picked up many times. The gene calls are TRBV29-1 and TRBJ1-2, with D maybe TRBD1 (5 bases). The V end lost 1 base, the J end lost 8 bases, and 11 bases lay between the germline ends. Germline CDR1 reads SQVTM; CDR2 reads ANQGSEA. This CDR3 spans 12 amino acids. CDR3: CSVEVRGRGYTF. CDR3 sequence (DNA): TGCAGCGTTGAAGTTAGGGGTAGGGGCTACACCTTC.

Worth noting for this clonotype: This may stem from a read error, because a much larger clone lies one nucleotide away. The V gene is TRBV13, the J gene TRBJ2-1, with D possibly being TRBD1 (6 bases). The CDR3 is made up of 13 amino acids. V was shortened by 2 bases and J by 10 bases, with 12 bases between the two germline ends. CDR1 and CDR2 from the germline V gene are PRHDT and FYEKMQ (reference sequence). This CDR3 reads CASSLLGAGEQFF. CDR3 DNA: TGTGCCAGCAGCTTATTGGGGGCCGGCGAGCAGTTCTTC.

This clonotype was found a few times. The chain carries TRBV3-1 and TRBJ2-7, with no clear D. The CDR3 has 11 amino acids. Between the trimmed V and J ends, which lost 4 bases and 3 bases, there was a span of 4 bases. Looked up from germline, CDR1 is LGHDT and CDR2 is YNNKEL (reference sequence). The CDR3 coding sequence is TGTGCCAGCAGCCCGGGCTACGAGCAGTACTTC. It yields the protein CASSPGYEQYF.

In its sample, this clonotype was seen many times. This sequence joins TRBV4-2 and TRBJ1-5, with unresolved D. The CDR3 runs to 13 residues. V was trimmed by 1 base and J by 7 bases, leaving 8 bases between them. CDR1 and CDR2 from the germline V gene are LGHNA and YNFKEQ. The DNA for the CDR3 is TGTGCCAGCAGCCAAGGGGAGGCACAGCCCCAGCATTTT. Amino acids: CASSQGEAQPQHF.

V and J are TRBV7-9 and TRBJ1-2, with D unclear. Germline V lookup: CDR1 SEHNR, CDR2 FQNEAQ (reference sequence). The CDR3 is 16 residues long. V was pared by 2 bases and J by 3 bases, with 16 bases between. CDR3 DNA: TGTGCCAGCAGCTTACTTACGGCGGGCGGTGACTATGGCTACACCTTC. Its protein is CASSLLTAGGDYGYTF.

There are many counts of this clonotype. CDR3 loop: CASSLGWVLTDTQYF. The CDR3, as DNA: TGCGCCAGCAGCTTGGGTTGGGTTCTCACAGATACGCAGTATTTT. The rearrangement links TRBV5-1 to TRBJ2-3; D unclear. The V gene lost 0 bases and the J gene lost 2 bases, with 10 bases spanning the gap. The germline V gene encodes CDR1 SGHRS and CDR2 YFSETQ. This CDR3 has 15 amino acids.

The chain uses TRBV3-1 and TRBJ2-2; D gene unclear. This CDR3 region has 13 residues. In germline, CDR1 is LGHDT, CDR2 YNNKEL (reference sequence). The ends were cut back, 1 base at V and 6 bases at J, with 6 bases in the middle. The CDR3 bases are TGTGCCAGCAGCCAAGGGTCGGCCGGGGAGCTGTTTTTT. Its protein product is CASSQGSAGELFF. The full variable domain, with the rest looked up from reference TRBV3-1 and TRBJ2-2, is DTAVSQTPKYLVTQMGNDKSIKCEQNLGHDTMYWYKQDSKKFLKIMFSYNNKELIINETVPNRFSPKSPDKAHLNLHINSLELGDSAVYFCASSQGSAGELFFGEGSRLTVL.

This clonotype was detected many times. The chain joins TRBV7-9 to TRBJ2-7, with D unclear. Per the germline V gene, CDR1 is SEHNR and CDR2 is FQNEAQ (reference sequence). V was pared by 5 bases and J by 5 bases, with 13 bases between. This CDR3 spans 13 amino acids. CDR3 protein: CASSPESVHEQYF. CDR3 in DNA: TGTGCCAGCAGCCCCGAATCGGTCCACGAGCAGTACTTC.

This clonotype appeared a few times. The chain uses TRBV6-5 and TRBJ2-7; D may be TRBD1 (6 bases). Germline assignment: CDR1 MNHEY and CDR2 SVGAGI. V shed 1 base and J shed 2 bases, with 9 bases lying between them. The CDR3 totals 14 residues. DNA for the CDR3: TGTGCCAGCAGTTACTTGAGGGGGACCTACGAGCAGTACTTC. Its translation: CASSYLRGTYEQYF.

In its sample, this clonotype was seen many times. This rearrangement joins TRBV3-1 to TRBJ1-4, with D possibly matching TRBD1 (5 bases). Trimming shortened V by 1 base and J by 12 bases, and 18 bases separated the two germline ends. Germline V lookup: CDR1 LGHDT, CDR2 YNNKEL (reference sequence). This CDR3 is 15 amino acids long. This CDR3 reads CASSQVTFGTSELFF. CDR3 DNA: TGTGCCAGCAGCCAAGTAACCTTCGGGACGTCGGAACTGTTTTTT.

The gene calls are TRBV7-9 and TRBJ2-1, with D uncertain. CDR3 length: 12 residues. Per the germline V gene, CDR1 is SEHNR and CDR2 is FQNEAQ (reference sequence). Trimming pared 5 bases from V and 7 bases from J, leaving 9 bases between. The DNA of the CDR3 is TGTGCCAGCAGCATTGACCCTAATGAGCAGTTCTTC. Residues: CASSIDPNEQFF.

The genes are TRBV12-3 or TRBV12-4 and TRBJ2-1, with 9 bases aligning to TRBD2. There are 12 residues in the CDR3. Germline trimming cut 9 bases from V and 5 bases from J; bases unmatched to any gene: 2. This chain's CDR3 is CASSSGNNEQFF. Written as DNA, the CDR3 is TGTGCCAGTTCTAGCGGGAACAATGAGCAGTTCTTC.

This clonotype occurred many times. The CDR3: CASSSDGLVGEAKNIQYF. DNA for the CDR3: TGTGCCAGCAGTTCCGACGGACTAGTTGGGGAAGCCAAAAACATTCAGTACTTC. The chain couples TRBV12-3 or TRBV12-4 to TRBJ2-4; 7 bases are shared with TRBD2. V dropped 4 bases and J dropped 0; count of bases not matched to a gene: 12. The CDR3 length is 18 residues.

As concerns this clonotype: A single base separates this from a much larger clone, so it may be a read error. The CDR3 sequence is CASAGSTPPYEQYF. The CDR3 DNA follows: TGTGCCAGCGCCGGCAGCACACCTCCCTACGAGCAGTACTTC. The V call is TRBV7-8, the J call TRBJ2-7; D is ambiguous. Trimming removed 8 bases at V and 2 bases at J, with 16 bases between. CDR1 is SGHVS, CDR2 FQNEAQ, per germline. This CDR3 is 14 amino acids long.

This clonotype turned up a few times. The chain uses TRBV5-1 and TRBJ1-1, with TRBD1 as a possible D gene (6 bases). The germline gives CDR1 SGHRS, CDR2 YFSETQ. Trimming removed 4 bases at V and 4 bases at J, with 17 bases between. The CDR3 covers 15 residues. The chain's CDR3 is CASSRLPGDATEAFF. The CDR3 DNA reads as TGCGCCAGCAGCCGACTCCCAGGGGATGCCACTGAAGCTTTCTTT.

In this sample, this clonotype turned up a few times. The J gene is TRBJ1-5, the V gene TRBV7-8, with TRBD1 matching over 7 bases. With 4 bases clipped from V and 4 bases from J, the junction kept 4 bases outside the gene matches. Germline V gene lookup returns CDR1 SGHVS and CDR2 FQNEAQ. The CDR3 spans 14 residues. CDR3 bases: TGTGCCAGCAGCTCGACAGGGTGGAATCAGCCCCAGCATTTT. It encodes CASSSTGWNQPQHF. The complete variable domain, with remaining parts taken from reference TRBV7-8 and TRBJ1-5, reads GAGVSQSPRYKVAKRGQDVALRCDPISGHVSLFWYQQALGQGPEFLTYFQNEAQLDKSGLPSDRFFAERPEGSVSTLKIQRTQQEDSAVYLCASSSTGWNQPQHFGDGTRLSIL.

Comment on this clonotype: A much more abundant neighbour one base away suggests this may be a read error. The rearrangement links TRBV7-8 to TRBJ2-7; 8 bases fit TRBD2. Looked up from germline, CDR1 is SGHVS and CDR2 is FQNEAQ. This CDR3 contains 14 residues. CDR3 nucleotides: TGTACCAGCACCCAAGCGGGGGCACCCTACGAGCAGTACTTC. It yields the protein CTSTQAGAPYEQYF.

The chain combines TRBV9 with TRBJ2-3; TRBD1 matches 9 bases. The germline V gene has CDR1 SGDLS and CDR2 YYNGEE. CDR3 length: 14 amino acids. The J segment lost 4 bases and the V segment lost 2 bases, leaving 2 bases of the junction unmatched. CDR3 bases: TGTGCCAGCAGCGTCCACAGGGGGCCAGATACGCAGTATTTT. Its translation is CASSVHRGPDTQYF.

As DNA, the CDR3 is TGCAGCGCCAGGACAGGGATATCCTACGAGCAGTACTTC. Its translation is CSARTGISYEQYF. The chain uses TRBV29-1 and TRBJ2-7, with 8 bases that match TRBD1. The CDR3 totals 13 residues. The V and J ends lost 7 bases and 1 base, in that order; junction bases with no gene match: 6. In germline, CDR1 is SQVTM, CDR2 ANQGSEA.

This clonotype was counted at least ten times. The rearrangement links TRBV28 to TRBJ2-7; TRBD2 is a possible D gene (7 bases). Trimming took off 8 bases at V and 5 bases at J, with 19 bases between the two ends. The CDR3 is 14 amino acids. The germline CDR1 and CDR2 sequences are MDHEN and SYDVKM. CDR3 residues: CASGPGGAEDEQYF. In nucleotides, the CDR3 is TGTGCCAGCGGCCCTGGGGGGGCTGAGGACGAGCAGTACTTC.

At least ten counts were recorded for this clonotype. CDR3 region: CASSQDSLLGITDTQYF. The CDR3 DNA is TGTGCCAGCAGCCAAGATTCGCTACTCGGGATCACAGATACGCAGTATTTT. This chain uses TRBV4-2 with TRBJ2-3, with a possible D match to TRBD2 (5 bases). Germline V gives CDR1 LGHNA, CDR2 YNFKEQ. The V end was cut by 0 bases, the J end by 2 bases, with 15 bases between. The CDR3 extends over 17 amino acids.